This T cell receptor (beta chain) is drawn from a study of response to subunit inactivated influenza vaccine. Overall study results and limits: It was suggested by the authors that few new T cells are recruited by each seasonal influenza vaccination.

Comments on this clonotype: What it recognizes is unknown.

TCRdb recomputed calls from the RT-PCR reads with MiXCR, one row per CDR3 protein. The data show about 780,000 distinct CDR3 sequences, about 18% seen once. This CDR3 region has 13 residues. V lost 3 bases and J lost 3, with 6 bases in between. CDR1 and CDR2 from the germline V gene are MNHEY and SMNVEV (reference sequence). This sequence originates from a middle-aged man who received an inactivated influenza vaccine. The sequenced sample was PBMCs from blood, obtained more than 4 days after vaccination. J is TRBJ2-1 and V is TRBV27; D not certain. CDR3 residues: CASSLNVYNEQFF. The CDR3, as DNA: TGTGCCAGCAGTTTGAACGTCTACAATGAGCAGTTCTTC.